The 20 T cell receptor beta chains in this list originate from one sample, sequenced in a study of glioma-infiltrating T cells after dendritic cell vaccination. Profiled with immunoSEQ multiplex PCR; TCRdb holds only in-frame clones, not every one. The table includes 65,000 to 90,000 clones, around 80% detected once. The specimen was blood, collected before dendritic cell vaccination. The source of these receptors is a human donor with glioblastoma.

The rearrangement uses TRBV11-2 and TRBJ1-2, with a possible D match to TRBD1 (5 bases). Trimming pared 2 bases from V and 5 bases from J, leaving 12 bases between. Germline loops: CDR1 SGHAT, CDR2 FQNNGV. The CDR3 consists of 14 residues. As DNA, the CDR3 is TGTGCCAGCAGCTTAACGGGACTAGCTTATGGCTACACCTTC. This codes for CASSLTGLAYGYTF.

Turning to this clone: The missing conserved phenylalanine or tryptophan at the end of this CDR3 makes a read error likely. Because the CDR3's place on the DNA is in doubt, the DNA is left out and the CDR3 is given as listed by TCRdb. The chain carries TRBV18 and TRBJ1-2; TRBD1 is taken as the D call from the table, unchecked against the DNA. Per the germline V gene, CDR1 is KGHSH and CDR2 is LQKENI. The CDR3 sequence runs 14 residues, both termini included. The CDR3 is CASSPMDRVSQPRI.

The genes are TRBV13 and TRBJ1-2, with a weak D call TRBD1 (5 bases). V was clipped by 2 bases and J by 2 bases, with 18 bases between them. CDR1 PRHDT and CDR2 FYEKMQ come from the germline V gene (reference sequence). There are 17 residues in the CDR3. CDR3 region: CASSLSFSGRENYGYTF. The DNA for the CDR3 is TGTGCCAGCAGCTTAAGTTTTAGCGGCAGGGAAAACTATGGCTACACCTTC.

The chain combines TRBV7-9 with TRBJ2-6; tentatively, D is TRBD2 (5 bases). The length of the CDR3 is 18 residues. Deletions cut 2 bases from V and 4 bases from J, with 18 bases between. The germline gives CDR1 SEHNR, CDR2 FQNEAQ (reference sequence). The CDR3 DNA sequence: TGTGCCAGCAGCTTAAACGTCCACGGACTCTCCGGGGCCAACGTCCTGACTTTC. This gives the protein CASSLNVHGLSGANVLTF.

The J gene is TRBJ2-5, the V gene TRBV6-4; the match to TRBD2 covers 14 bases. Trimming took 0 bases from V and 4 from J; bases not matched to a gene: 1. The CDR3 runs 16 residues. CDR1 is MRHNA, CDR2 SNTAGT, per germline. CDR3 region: CASSDSTSGGAETQYF. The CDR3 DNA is TGTGCCAGCAGTGACTCGACTAGCGGGGGGGCAGAGACCCAGTACTTC.

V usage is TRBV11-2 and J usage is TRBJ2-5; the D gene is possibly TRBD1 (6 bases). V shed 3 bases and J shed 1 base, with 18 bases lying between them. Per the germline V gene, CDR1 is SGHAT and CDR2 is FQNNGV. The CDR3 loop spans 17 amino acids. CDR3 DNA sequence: TGTGCCAGCAGCTTCCAGGGGCCCCACGGATTCCAAGAGACCCAGTACTTC. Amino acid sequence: CASSFQGPHGFQETQYF.

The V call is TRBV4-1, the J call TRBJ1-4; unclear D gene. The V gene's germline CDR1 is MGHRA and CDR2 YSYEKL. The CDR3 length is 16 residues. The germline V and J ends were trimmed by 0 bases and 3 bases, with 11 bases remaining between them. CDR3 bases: TGCGCCAGCAGCCAAGAGAACGGGATCGCTAATGAAAAACTGTTTTTT. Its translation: CASSQENGIANEKLFF.

CDR3: CATRPGLAGGQGQFF. For the CDR3, the DNA is TGTGCCACGCGGCCGGGACTAGCGGGGGGGCAGGGGCAGTTCTTC. This sequence joins TRBV2 and TRBJ2-1; 16 nucleotides agree with TRBD2. After removal of 10 bases from V and 12 bases from J, the junction contained 12 bases not matched to a gene. The germline CDR1 and CDR2 sequences are SNHLY and FYNNEI. This CDR3 is built from 15 residues.

The CDR3 bases are TGTGCCAGCAGCGTAGAAGCTAGCGGGCTCGGTAGCAGGGGTGAGCAGTTCTTC. Translation: CASSVEASGLGSRGEQFF. The gene calls are TRBV9 and TRBJ2-1; the match to TRBD2 covers 8 bases. Germline CDR1 SGDLS, CDR2 YYNGEE. Unmatched junction bases numbered 17, after V lost 0 bases and J lost 9 bases. The CDR3 is 18 residues long.

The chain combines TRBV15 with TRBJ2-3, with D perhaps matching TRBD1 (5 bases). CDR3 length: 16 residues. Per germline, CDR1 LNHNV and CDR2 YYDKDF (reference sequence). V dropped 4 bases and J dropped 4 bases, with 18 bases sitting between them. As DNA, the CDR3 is TGTGCCACCAGCAAGAGTACAGGAAGGGTCCCAGATACGCAGTATTTT. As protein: CATSKSTGRVPDTQYF.

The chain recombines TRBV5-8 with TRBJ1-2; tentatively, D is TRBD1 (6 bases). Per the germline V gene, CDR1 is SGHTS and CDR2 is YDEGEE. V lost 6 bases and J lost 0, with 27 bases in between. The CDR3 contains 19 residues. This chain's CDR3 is CASIFAPGHRPPANYGYTF. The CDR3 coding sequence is TGTGCCAGCATATTCGCCCCGGGACACAGACCACCTGCTAACTATGGCTACACCTTC.

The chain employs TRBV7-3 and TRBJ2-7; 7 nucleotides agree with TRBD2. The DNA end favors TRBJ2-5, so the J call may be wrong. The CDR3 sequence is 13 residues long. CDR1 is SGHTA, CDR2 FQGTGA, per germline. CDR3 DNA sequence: TGTGCCAGCAGCTCCCGGGGAGGGGAGACCCAGTACTTC. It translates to CASSSRGGETQYF.

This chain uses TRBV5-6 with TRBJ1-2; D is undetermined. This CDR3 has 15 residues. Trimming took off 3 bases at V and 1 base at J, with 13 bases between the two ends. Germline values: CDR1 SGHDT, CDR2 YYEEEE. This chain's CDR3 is CASSSETGVNYGYTF. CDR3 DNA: TGTGCCAGCAGCTCCGAGACCGGGGTTAACTATGGCTACACCTTC.

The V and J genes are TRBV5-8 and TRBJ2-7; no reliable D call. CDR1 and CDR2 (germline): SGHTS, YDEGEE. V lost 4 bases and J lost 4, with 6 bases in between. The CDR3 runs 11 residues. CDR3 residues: CASSPRYEQYV. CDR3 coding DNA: TGTGCCAGCAGCCCGAGGTACGAGCAGTACGTC.

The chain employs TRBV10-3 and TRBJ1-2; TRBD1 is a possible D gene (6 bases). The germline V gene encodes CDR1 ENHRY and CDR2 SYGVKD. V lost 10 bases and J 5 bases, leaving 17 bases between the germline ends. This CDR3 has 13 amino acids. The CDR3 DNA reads TGTGCCACCTCAACAGGGATTCTATATGGCTACACCTTC. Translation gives CATSTGILYGYTF.

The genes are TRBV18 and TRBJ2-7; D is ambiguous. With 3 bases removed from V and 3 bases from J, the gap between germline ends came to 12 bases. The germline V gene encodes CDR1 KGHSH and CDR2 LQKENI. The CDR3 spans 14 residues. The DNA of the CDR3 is TGTGCCAGCTCACCTCAAAGCAGAAACTACGAGCAGTACGTC. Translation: CASSPQSRNYEQYV.

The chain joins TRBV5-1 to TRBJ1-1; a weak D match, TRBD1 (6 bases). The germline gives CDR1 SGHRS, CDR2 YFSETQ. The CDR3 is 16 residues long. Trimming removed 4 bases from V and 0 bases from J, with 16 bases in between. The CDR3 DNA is TGCGCCAGCAGCCCGACGGGACAAGGAGTGAACACTGAAGCTTTCTTT. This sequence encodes CASSPTGQGVNTEAFF.

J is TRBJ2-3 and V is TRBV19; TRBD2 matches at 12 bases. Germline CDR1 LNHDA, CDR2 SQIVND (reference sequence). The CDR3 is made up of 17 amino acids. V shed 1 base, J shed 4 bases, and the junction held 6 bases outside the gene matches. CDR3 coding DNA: TGTGCCAGTAGTATAGGCCTAGCGGGAGGGCGGGCAGATACGCAGTATTTT. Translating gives CASSIGLAGGRADTQYF.

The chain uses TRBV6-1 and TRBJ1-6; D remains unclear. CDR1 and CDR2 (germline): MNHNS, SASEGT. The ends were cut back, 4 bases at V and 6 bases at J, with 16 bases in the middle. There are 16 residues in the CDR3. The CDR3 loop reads CASSGSGPRGNSPLHF. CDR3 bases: TGTGCCAGCAGTGGGAGCGGGCCACGCGGTAATTCACCCCTCCACTTT.

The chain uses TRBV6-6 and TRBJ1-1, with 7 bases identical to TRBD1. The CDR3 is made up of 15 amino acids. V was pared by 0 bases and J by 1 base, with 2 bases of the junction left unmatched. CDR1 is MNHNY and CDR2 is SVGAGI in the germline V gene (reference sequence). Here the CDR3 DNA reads TGTGCCAGCAGTTACTCTAAGGGGGCGAACACTGAAGCTTTCTTT. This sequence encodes CASSYSKGANTEAFF.